The sample holds one count of the clone carrying this T cell receptor beta chain. Trimming took 7 bases from V and 6 from J; bases not matched to a gene: 3. This CDR3 has 12 residues. The germline V gene has CDR1 ENHRY and CDR2 SYGVKD. The source of the sample is a study of glioma-infiltrating T cells after dendritic cell vaccination. The data were produced by immunoSEQ multiplex PCR, yet TCRdb's version contains in-frame clones alone and is incomplete. The sample carries roughly 98,000 clones, 80% to 90% recorded once. The input for sequencing was blood, taken before dendritic cell vaccination. V and J are TRBV10-3 and TRBJ2-7; TRBD2 matches 10 bases. The TCR was taken from a human donor with glioblastoma. The CDR3 sequence is CAITSGSSEQYF. The CDR3 DNA follows: TGTGCCATCACTAGCGGGAGTAGCGAGCAGTACTTC.